This T cell receptor (beta chain) was recovered during a study of vaccination effects on CD4 cells after COVID-19. Study-level findings and limits: Clonal contraction was marked in infection- and vaccine-induced clones late after vaccination. The study, lacking early post-infection timepoints, had few convalescent patients.

As regards this clone: Its target is unknown.

Expansion of antigen-specific CD4+ T cells with viral peptide pools was carried out by the ViraFEST assay before sequencing. The culture ran for 10 days, and then CD4+ T cells were isolated. Vaccine recipients had no previous SARS-CoV-2 infection; their nucleocapsid antibodies were negative. CDR1 and CDR2 from the germline V gene are GTSNPN and SVGIG (reference sequence). Trimming took 7 bases from V and 2 from J, leaving 10 bases between them. The CDR3 runs 12 residues. Clones were read by immunoSEQ multiplex PCR, and TCRdb kept only the in-frame ones, dropping some. The repertoire holds tens of thousands of clones, with around 67% as singletons.

This receptor was identified in a human donor who received a COVID-19 vaccine. Material: CD4+ T cells from PBMCs cultured with HCoV-OC43 spike peptides, obtained before COVID-19 vaccination. The subset denotes: HCoV-OC43 spike overlapping peptide pool stimulation. The rearrangement joins TRBV30 to TRBJ2-3, with D tentatively TRBD2 (5 bases). Here the CDR3 reads CASDRDTDTQYF. In DNA, the CDR3 is TGTGCCTCGGACCGGGACACAGATACGCAGTATTTT.